Below, 18 T cell receptor beta chains from the same sample are listed, as sequenced in a study of blood T cell repertoires in COVID-19. This table comes from immunoSEQ multiplex PCR, and its TCRdb copy is limited to in-frame clones, with some not included. Here the sample spans around 260,000 clones, approximately 92% being singletons. The sequencing input was peripheral blood. Receptors originate from a person under 35 with COVID-19, enrolled during active disease.

J is TRBJ1-2 and V is TRBV18; 9 nucleotides align to TRBD1. Germline trimming cut 1 base from V and 3 bases from J; bases unmatched to any gene: 3. Germline V CDR1 and CDR2: KGHSH, LQKENI. This CDR3 is built from 15 residues. The CDR3 DNA sequence: TGTGCCAGCTCACCACGGACAGGGGCGGACTATGGCTACACCTTC. Translating it yields CASSPRTGADYGYTF.

V is TRBV29-1 and J is TRBJ2-2, with a tentative D call TRBD1 (6 bases). Germline CDR1 reads SQVTM; CDR2 reads ANQGSEA. The V end lost 3 bases, the J end lost 6 bases, and 17 bases lay between the germline ends. The CDR3 sequence is 15 residues long. The CDR3 loop is CSVEKQGKGAGELFF. In DNA form, the CDR3 reads TGCAGCGTTGAGAAACAGGGTAAAGGCGCCGGGGAGCTGTTTTTT.

Of note for this clone: Within the sample, other DNA sequences also encode this same CDR3. This chain uses TRBV18 with TRBJ2-7; 9 bases map to TRBD1. CDR1 and CDR2 (germline): KGHSH, LQKENI. J was trimmed by 0 bases and V by 6 bases; bases with no gene match: 3. The CDR3 has 14 amino acids. The CDR3 is CASSSGQGSYEQYF. The CDR3 nucleotides are TGTGCCAGCTCCTCGGGACAGGGCTCCTACGAGCAGTACTTC.

The chain uses TRBV9 and TRBJ2-1, with 7 bases that match TRBD2. Germline lookup yields CDR1 SGDLS and CDR2 YYNGEE. CDR3 size: 13 residues. The V and J ends lost 5 bases and 10 bases, in that order; junction bases with no gene match: 9. The CDR3 DNA reads TGTGCCAGCAGTGAGGGTACCGGGGGGGAGCAGTTCTTC. Its protein product is CASSEGTGGEQFF.

A remark on this clone: An end of the junction does not agree with germline; a read error may underlie this. The chain recombines TRBV24-1 with TRBJ2-2; D perhaps matches TRBD1 (6 bases). The CDR3 sequence is 15 residues long. Germline loops: CDR1 KGHDR, CDR2 SFDVKD. The CDR3 DNA reads as TGTGCCGCCAGTGACCTAGGGGGTAACACCGGGGAGCTGTTTTTT. Its protein is CAASDLGGNTGELFF.

This chain uses TRBV6-2 or TRBV6-3 with TRBJ2-7; 12 nucleotides agree with TRBD1. CDR3 length equals 15 residues. With 6 bases clipped from V and 7 bases from J, the junction kept 10 bases outside the gene matches. Germline assignment: CDR1 MNHEY and CDR2 SVGEGT. CDR3 nucleotides: TGTGCCAGCAGCCGCTCGGGACAGGGGGCTCGGGAGCAGTACTTC. As protein: CASSRSGQGAREQYF.

The rearrangement joins TRBV9 to TRBJ2-5, with TRBD2 as a possible D gene (6 bases). With 3 bases removed from V and 0 bases from J, the gap between germline ends came to 9 bases. Germline V gene data show CDR1 as SGDLS and CDR2 as YYNGEE. CDR3 length: 14 residues. The DNA of the CDR3 is TGTGCCAGCAGCGGCGGAGGGTACCAAGAGACCCAGTACTTC. Translating gives CASSGGGYQETQYF.

This clone was seen once. V is TRBV7-9 and J is TRBJ2-1, with 8 bases lining up with TRBD2. V was clipped by 5 bases and J by 6 bases; unmatched bases: 6. The length of the CDR3 is 14 residues. Germline CDR1 and CDR2: SEHNR and FQNEAQ (reference sequence). The CDR3 nucleotides read TGTGCCAGCAGCCCGCTGGGACTAGTCAATGAGCAGTTCTTC. Amino acid sequence: CASSPLGLVNEQFF.

This chain links TRBV25-1 with TRBJ2-1, with 12 bases identical to TRBD1. Germline CDR1 is MGHDK and CDR2 is SYGVNS. V lost 6 bases and J lost 5; bases outside the gene matches: 11. The CDR3 has 17 amino acids. Here the CDR3 reads CASSTSSGTGGHNEQFF. Here the CDR3 DNA reads TGTGCCAGCAGCACTTCCAGCGGGACAGGGGGCCACAATGAGCAGTTCTTC.

V usage is TRBV6-1 and J usage is TRBJ2-1; a possible D gene is TRBD2 (5 bases). The germline CDR1 and CDR2 sequences are MNHNS and SASEGT. V lost 3 bases and J lost 5, with 11 bases in between. The CDR3 length is 14 residues. In DNA form, the CDR3 reads TGTGCCAGCAGTGAGCGGCTAGCCCACAATGAGCAGTTCTTC. Translating gives CASSERLAHNEQFF.

V is TRBV19 and J is TRBJ2-5, with TRBD2 matching over 8 bases. The CDR3 is 15 amino acids. V lost 6 bases, J lost 2 bases, and 8 bases stayed unmatched. The V gene's germline CDR1 is LNHDA and CDR2 SQIVND (reference sequence). CDR3 in amino acids: CASSGRGLGQETQYF. The CDR3 nucleotides are TGTGCCAGTAGCGGGAGGGGCCTGGGGCAAGAGACCCAGTACTTC.

The J gene is TRBJ2-1, the V gene TRBV12-3 or TRBV12-4; 8 nucleotides match TRBD1. The CDR3 loop spans 12 amino acids. The junction had 10 bases not matched to a gene; V was cut back by 6 bases and J by 15 bases. CDR3 residues: CASSPFGTGLFF. The CDR3 bases are TGTGCCAGCAGCCCATTTGGGACAGGCCTGTTCTTC.

This clone has just one count. The chain is built from TRBV7-9 and TRBJ1-1, with 7 bases lining up with TRBD1. The CDR3 is made up of 13 amino acids. Germline assignment: CDR1 SEHNR and CDR2 FQNEAQ (reference sequence). Germline trimming cut 5 bases from V and 4 bases from J; bases unmatched to any gene: 4. CDR3 protein: CASSPGTATEAFF. For the CDR3, the DNA is TGTGCCAGCAGCCCGGGGACAGCCACTGAAGCTTTCTTT.

The chain recombines TRBV9 with TRBJ2-3, with D possibly being TRBD2 (6 bases). CDR1 is SGDLS and CDR2 is YYNGEE in the germline V gene. CDR3 length: 14 amino acids. Trimming took 7 bases from V and 0 from J, leaving 12 bases between them. The CDR3: CASPRGTSTDTQYF. The CDR3 DNA reads as TGTGCCAGCCCCCGAGGGACTAGCACAGATACGCAGTATTTT.

This clone has a single count. The CDR3 coding sequence is TGTGCCAGCAGTTTTGGCAGGGGCCACGAGCAGTACTTC. This codes for CASSFGRGHEQYF. This chain uses TRBV12-3 or TRBV12-4 with TRBJ2-7; possible D gene TRBD1, 6 bases. The CDR3 length is 13 residues. V was pared by 3 bases and J by 5 bases, with 11 bases between.

The rearrangement uses TRBV5-4 and TRBJ2-2, with 7 positions matching TRBD1. CDR3 length: 16 amino acids. Germline CDR1 reads SGHNT; CDR2 reads YYREEE (reference sequence). Trimming removed 4 bases from V and 0 bases from J; junction bases left unmatched: 6. CDR3 nucleotides: TGTGCCAGCAGCACCCCGGACAGGACGAACACCGGGGAGCTGTTTTTT. It codes for CASSTPDRTNTGELFF.

The V and J genes are TRBV29-1 and TRBJ2-5; 13 bases match TRBD2. The CDR3 is made up of 14 amino acids. Trimming took 7 bases from V and 5 from J; bases not matched to a gene: 7. The V gene's germline CDR1 is SQVTM and CDR2 ANQGSEA. CDR3 sequence (DNA): TGCAGCGCAGGACTAGCGGGAGAGAGGGAGACCCAGTACTTC. Its protein product is CSAGLAGERETQYF.

This sequence joins TRBV19 and TRBJ1-1; D may be TRBD1 (6 bases). This CDR3 has 14 amino acids. V was trimmed by 5 bases and J by 1 base, leaving 11 bases between them. From germline, CDR1 is LNHDA and CDR2 SQIVND (reference sequence). The CDR3, as DNA: TGTGCCAGTAGTTATGGGGGCCCGAACACTGAAGCTTTCTTT. It translates to CASSYGGPNTEAFF.